This TCR beta chain was profiled in a study of Ad26.COV2.S vaccination and SARS-CoV-2 variants. Study details: Ad26.COV2.S given intramuscularly, once or twice 56 days apart. Study-wide results and limits: Marked by substantial breadth, spike-specific CD8+ and CD4+ T cell responses were reportedly seen after vaccination.

This CDR3 is 13 amino acids long. The V segment lost 2 bases and the J segment 8 bases; nucleotides outside the gene matches: 5. CDR1 is MNHNS and CDR2 is SASEGT in the germline V gene. Described treatment: around 19 received Ad26.COV2.S at low or high dose, single or two shots; several received placebo; per-sample allocation not given. Repertoires come from day 63 after the first vaccine or placebo injection. On this clone itself: Its target is unknown.

Using immunoSEQ multiplex PCR, the repertoire was profiled, and TCRdb retains in-frame clones only, with some absent. This sample has around 300,000 clones, with about 90% found just once. The TCR was taken from a person between 18 and 59 years old who received the Ad26.COV2.S COVID-19 vaccine or a placebo. The chain is built from TRBV6-1 and TRBJ1-2, with 7 bases identical to TRBD1. Sequencing was performed on peripheral blood, taken in a trial of Ad26.COV2.S vaccine versus placebo. CDR3 sequence: CASSESTGRGYTF. Here the CDR3 DNA reads TGTGCCAGCAGTGAATCGACAGGGAGAGGCTACACCTTC.